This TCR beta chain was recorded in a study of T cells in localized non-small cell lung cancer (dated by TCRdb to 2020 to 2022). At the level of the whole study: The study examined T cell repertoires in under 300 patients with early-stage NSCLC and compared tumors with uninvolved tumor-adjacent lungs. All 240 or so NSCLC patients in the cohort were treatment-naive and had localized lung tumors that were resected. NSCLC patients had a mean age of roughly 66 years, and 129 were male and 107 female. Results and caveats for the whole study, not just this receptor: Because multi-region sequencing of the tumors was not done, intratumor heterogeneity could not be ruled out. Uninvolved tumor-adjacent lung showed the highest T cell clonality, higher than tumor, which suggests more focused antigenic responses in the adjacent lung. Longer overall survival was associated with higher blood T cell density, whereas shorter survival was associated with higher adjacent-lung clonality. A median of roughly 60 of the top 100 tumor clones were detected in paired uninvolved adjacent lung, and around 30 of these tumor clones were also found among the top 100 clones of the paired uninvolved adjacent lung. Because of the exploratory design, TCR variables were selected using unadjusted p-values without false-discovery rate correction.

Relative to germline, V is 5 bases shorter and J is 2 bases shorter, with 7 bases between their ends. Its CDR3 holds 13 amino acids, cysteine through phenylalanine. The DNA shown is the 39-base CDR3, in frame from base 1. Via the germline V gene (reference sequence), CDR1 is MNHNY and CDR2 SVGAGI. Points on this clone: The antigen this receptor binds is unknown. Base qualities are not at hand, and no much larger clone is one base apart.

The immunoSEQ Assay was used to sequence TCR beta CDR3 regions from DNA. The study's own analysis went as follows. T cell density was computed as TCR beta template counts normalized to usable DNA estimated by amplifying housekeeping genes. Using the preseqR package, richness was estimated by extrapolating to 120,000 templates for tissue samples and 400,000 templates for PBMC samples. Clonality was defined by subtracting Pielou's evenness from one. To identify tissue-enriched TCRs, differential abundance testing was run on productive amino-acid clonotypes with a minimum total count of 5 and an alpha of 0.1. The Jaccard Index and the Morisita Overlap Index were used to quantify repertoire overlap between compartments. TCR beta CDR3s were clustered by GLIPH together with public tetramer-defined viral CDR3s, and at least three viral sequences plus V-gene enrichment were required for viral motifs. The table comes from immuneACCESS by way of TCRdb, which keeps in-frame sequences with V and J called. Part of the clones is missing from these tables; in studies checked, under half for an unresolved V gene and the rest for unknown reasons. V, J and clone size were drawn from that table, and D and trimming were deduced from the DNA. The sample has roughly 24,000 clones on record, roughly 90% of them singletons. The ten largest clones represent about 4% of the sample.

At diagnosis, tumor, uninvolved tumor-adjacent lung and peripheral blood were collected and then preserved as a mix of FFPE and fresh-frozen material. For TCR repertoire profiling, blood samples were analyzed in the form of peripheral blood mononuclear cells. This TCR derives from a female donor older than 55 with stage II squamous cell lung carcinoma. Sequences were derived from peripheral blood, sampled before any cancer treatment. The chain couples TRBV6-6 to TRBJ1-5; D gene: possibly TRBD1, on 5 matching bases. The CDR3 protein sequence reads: CASSVGGNQPQHF. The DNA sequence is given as TGTGCCAGCAGTGTGGGGGGCAATCAGCCCCAGCATTTT.